The 8 T cell receptor beta chains below all came from one sample that was sequenced in a study of blood T cell repertoires in COVID-19. Repertoires were generated with immunoSEQ multiplex PCR, while TCRdb's copy carries only in-frame clones and drops some. The profile shows 45,000 to 55,000 clones, about 92% of them singletons. Specimen: peripheral blood. All receptors come from a human donor in a cohort sampled during active COVID-19.

The V and J genes are TRBV5-1 and TRBJ2-5; 13 bases fit TRBD2. Germline V lookup: CDR1 SGHRS, CDR2 YFSETQ. The CDR3 is 17 residues long. After removal of 5 bases from V and 1 base from J, the junction contained 8 bases not matched to a gene. As DNA, the CDR3 is TGCGCCAGCAGTCAAACCGGGACTAGCGGGGCCCAAGAGACCCAGTACTTC. Its protein is CASSQTGTSGAQETQYF. Based on the CDR3 plus reference TRBV5-1 and TRBJ2-5, the full variable domain is KAGVTQTPRYLIKTRGQQVTLSCSPISGHRSVSWYQQTPGQGLQFLFEYFSETQRNKGNFPGRFSGRQFSNSRSEMNVSTLELGDSALYLCASSQTGTSGAQETQYFGPGTRLLVL.

The chain links TRBV27 to TRBJ2-1; 9 positions match TRBD2. The CDR3 is 19 residues long. V shed 1 base, J shed 5 bases, and the junction held 15 bases outside the gene matches. Germline CDR1 is MNHEY and CDR2 is SMNVEV (reference sequence). CDR3 loop: CASSLFVAGDLQRHNEQFF. CDR3 coding DNA: TGTGCCAGCAGTTTATTCGTAGCGGGAGACCTCCAACGCCACAATGAGCAGTTCTTC.

This rearrangement joins TRBV10-1 to TRBJ2-7; 13 bases agree with TRBD2. V lost 3 bases to trimming and J lost 6 bases; unmatched junction nucleotides: 5. The CDR3 loop spans 15 amino acids. The V gene's germline CDR1 is WNHNN and CDR2 SYGVQD (reference sequence). This CDR3 is CASSDGTSGTSEQYF. As DNA, the CDR3 is TGCGCCAGCAGTGACGGGACTAGCGGGACCAGCGAGCAGTACTTC.

J is TRBJ1-4 and V is TRBV18; D is unclear. Trimming removed 6 bases from V and 8 bases from J, with 13 bases in between. The germline gives CDR1 KGHSH, CDR2 LQKENI. CDR3 size: 13 residues. Written as DNA, the CDR3 is TGTGCCAGCTCGTCCCAGAGCGAAGAAAAACTGTTTTTT. Translation: CASSSQSEEKLFF.

Only a few counts were recorded for this clone. The chain is built from TRBV30 and TRBJ2-7, with 11 bases lining up with TRBD2. CDR3 length equals 14 residues. Germline V gene sequence: CDR1 GTSNPN, CDR2 SVGIG (reference sequence). V shed 1 base, J shed 6 bases, and the junction held 5 bases outside the gene matches. CDR3 protein: CAWSGVAGGSEQYF. CDR3 DNA: TGTGCCTGGAGTGGGGTAGCGGGAGGGAGCGAGCAGTACTTC.

The V and J genes are TRBV7-3 and TRBJ2-1; D is undetermined. This CDR3 spans 15 amino acids. V shed 5 bases and J shed 0 bases, with 11 bases lying between them. Per germline, CDR1 SGHTA and CDR2 FQGTGA. The CDR3 sequence is CASSDTPGSYNEQFF. Here the CDR3 DNA reads TGTGCCAGCAGCGATACTCCAGGCTCCTACAATGAGCAGTTCTTC.

The V and J genes are TRBV30 and TRBJ2-1, with 10 bases lining up with TRBD2. This CDR3 is 12 amino acids long. Germline CDR1 is GTSNPN and CDR2 is SVGIG (reference sequence). The J segment lost 6 bases and the V segment lost 5 bases, leaving 1 base of the junction unmatched. DNA of the CDR3: TGTGCCTGGGGGACTAGCGTCAATGAGCAGTTCTTC. Protein: CAWGTSVNEQFF.

This chain joins TRBV18 and TRBJ2-7, with no clear D. The V gene's germline CDR1 is KGHSH and CDR2 LQKENI. CDR3 length: 13 residues. Trimming removed 2 bases from V and 0 bases from J, with 5 bases in between. The CDR3 DNA follows: TGTGCCAGCTCACCATCCGGCTCCTACGAGCAGTACTTC. Its translation: CASSPSGSYEQYF.